This T cell receptor (beta chain) emerged from a study of T cells in Graves' hyperthyroidism and ophthalmopathy. The CDR3 runs 13 residues. The V end was cut by 4 bases, the J end by 1 base, with 9 bases between. The germline V gene has CDR1 SGHRS and CDR2 YFSETQ. In this sample, this clonotype turned up many times. Researchers amplified the TCR beta CDR3 regions from RNA transcripts. The primer set for the first-round RT-PCR of the TCR CDR3 was HTBI. One entry per CDR3 protein, called by TCRdb with MiXCR from the multiplex PCR reads. The data hold approximately 400,000 distinct CDR3 sequences, with under 20% observed a single time.

Material: blood. The chain has TRBV5-1 and TRBJ2-7; D not resolved. This TCR came from a woman aged 18 to 35 with Graves' hyperthyroidism. The CDR3, as DNA: TGCGCCAGCAGCCGATCGGATTCCTACGAGCAGTACTTC. Translating gives CASSRSDSYEQYF. Using reference TRBV5-1 and TRBJ2-7 for the parts outside the CDR3, the full variable domain is KAGVTQTPRYLIKTRGQQVTLSCSPISGHRSVSWYQQTPGQGLQFLFEYFSETQRNKGNFPGRFSGRQFSNSRSEMNVSTLELGDSALYLCASSRSDSYEQYFGPGTRLTVT.